This TCR beta chain was retrieved from a study of blood T cell repertoires in COVID-19. Across the study: The origin of the acute and convalescent COVID-19 samples was the United States, Italy and Spain. T cells, B-cell-depleted T cells, or PBMCs provided the cDNA or gDNA that served as material.

As processed by the authors: Amplification from reference gene primers served as the basis for estimated nucleated cell counts. The protocol was immunoSEQ multiplex PCR, while the TCRdb copy is restricted to in-frame clones and leaves out a portion. V and J calls and clone size are given by that table; D and trimming were obtained from the DNA. The sample records approximately 100,000 clones, roughly 85% being singletons. The CDR3 has 15 residues. Trimming cost V 0 bases and J 6 bases; bases outside gene matches: 7. Germline V gene data show CDR1 as SGHDN and CDR2 as FVKESK. Sequencing input: peripheral blood. The receptor was isolated from a woman between 65 and 79 years old with active or convalescent COVID-19. The chain combines TRBV14 with TRBJ1-2, with TRBD1 matching 7 bases. In nucleotides, the CDR3 is TGTGCCAGCAGCCAAGAAGGCAGGGGGTTGGATGGCTACACCTTC. It codes for CASSQEGRGLDGYTF.